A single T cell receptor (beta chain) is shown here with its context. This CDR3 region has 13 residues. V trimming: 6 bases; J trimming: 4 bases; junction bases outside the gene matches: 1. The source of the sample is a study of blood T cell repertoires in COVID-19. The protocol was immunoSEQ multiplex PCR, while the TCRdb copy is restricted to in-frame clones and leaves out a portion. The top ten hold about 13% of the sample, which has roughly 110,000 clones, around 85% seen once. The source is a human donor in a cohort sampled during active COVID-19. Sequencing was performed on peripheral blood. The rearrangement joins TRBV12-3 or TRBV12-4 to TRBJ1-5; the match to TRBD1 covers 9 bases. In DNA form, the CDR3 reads TGTGCCAGCAGAGGGACAGGGAATCAGCCCCAGCATTTT. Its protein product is CASRGTGNQPQHF.